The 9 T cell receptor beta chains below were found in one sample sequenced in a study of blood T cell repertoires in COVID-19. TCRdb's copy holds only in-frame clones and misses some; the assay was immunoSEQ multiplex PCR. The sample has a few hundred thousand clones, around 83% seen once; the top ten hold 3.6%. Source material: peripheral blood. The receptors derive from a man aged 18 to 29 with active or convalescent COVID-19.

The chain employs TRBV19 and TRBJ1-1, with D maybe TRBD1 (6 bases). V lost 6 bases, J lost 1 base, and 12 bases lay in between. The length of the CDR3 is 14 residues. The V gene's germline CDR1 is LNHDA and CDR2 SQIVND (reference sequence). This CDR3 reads CASSDQGWNTEAFF. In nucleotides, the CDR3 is TGTGCCAGTAGCGATCAGGGGTGGAACACTGAAGCTTTCTTT.

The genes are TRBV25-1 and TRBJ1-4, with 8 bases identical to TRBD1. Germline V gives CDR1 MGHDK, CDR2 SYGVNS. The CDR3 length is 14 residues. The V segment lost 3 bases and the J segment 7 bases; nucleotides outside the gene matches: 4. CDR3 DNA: TGTGCCAGCAGTGAGGACAGGGCGGGTGAAAAACTGTTTTTT. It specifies CASSEDRAGEKLFF. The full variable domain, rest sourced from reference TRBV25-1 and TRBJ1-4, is EADIYQTPRYLVIGTGKKITLECSQTMGHDKMYWYQQDPGMELHLIHYSYGVNSTEKGDLSSESTVSRIRTEHFPLTLESARPSHTSQYLCASSEDRAGEKLFFGSGTQLSVL.

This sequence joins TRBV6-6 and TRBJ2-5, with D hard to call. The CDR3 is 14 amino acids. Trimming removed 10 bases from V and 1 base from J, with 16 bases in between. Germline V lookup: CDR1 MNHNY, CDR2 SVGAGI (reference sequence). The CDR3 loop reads CATRLRVFQETQYF. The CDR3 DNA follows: TGTGCCACCAGGCTCCGGGTTTTCCAAGAGACCCAGTACTTC.

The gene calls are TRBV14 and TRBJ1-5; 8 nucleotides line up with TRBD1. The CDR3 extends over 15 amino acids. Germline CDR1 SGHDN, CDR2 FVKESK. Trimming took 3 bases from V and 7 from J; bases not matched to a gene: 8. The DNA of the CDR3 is TGTGCCAGCAGCCACGAGGACAGGGAAAAACAGCCCCAGCATTTT. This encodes CASSHEDREKQPQHF.

The CDR3 nucleotides read TGTGCCAGCAGCCCCCCGGGGGGAGATACGCAGTATTTT. Its protein is CASSPPGGDTQYF. The rearrangement links TRBV7-6 to TRBJ2-3; 7 nucleotides agree with TRBD2. V lost 5 bases and J lost 5; bases outside the gene matches: 4. This CDR3 spans 13 amino acids. Germline values: CDR1 SGHVS, CDR2 FNYEAQ.

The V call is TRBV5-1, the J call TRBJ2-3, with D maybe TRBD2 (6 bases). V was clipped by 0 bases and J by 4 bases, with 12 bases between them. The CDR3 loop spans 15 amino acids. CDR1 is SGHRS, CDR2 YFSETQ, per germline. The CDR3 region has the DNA TGCGCCAGCAGCTTGGCGGGAGCCCCGGCAGATACGCAGTATTTT. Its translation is CASSLAGAPADTQYF.

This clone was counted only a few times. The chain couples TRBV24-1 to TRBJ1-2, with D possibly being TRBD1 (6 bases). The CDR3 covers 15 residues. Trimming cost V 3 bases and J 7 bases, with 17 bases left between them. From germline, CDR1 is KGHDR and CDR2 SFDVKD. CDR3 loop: CATSDQATGLFGYTF. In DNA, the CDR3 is TGTGCCACCAGTGATCAAGCGACAGGTCTTTTTGGCTACACCTTC.

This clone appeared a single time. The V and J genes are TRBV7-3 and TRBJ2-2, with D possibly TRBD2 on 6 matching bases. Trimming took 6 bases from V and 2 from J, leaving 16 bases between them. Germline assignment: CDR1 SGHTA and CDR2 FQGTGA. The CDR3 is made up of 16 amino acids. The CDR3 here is CASSGAAGLNTGELFF. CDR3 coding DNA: TGTGCCAGCAGTGGGGCCGCGGGATTAAACACCGGGGAGCTGTTTTTT.

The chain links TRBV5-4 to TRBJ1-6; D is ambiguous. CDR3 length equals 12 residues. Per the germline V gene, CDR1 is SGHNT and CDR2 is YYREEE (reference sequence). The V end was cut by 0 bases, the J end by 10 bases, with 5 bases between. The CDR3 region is CASSLDSSPLHF. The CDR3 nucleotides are TGTGCCAGCAGCTTGGATAGCTCACCCCTCCACTTT. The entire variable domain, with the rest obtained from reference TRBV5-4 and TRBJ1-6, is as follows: ETGVTQSPTHLIKTRGQQVTLRCSSQSGHNTVSWYQQALGQGPQFIFQYYREEENGRGNFPPRFSGLQFPNYSSELNVNALELDDSALYLCASSLDSSPLHFGNGTRLTVT.